This T cell receptor beta chain was identified in a study of technical replicates of blood from a few donors. CDR1 and CDR2 from the germline V gene are SSHAT and FNYEAQ (reference sequence). Trimming removed 2 bases at V and 0 bases at J, with 13 bases between. The CDR3 is 17 residues long. Produced via immunoSEQ multiplex PCR; TCRdb's table is partial and in-frame only. The top ten hold 0.25% to 0.3% of the sample, which has tens of thousands of clones, 95% seen once. This chain uses TRBV7-7 with TRBJ2-2; D remains ambiguous. Sequenced sample: T cells isolated from PBMCs. The sequence derives from a human donor in good health. The CDR3, as DNA: TGTGCCAGCAGCTTAAGTTACGGTCGCGCGAACACCGGGGAGCTGTTTTTT. Amino acids: CASSLSYGRANTGELFF.